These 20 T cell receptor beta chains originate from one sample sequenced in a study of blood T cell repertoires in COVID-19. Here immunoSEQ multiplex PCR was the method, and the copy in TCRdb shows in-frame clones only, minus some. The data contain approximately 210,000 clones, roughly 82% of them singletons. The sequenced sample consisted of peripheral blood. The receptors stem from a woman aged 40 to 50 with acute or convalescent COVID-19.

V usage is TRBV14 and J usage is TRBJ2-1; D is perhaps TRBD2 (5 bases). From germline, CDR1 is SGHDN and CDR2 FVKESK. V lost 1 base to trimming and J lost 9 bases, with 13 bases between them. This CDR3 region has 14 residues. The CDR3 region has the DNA TGTGCCAGCAGCCAAGGGCTAGCCTTTTCTGAGCAGTTCTTC. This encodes CASSQGLAFSEQFF.

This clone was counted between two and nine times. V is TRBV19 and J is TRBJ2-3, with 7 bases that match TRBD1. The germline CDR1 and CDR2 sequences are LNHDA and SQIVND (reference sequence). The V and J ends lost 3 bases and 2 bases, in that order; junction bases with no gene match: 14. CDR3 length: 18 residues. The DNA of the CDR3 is TGTGCCAGTAGTATGGGGGACAGCTCCCACCCAGCCACAGATACGCAGTATTTT. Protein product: CASSMGDSSHPATDTQYF.

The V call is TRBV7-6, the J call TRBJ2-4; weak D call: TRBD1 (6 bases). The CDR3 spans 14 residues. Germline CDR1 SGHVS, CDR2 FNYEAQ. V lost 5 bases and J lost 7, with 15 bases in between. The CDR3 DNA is TGTGCCAGCAGCGTTTCGGCAGGGGATAACATTCAGTACTTC. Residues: CASSVSAGDNIQYF.

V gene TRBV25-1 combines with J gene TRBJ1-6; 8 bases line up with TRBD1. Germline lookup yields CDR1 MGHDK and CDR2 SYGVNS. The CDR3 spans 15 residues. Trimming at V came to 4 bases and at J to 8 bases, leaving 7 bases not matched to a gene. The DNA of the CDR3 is TGTGCCAGCAGTGGTATACAGGGGGAATATTCACCCCTCCACTTT. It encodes CASSGIQGEYSPLHF. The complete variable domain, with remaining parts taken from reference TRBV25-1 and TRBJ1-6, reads EADIYQTPRYLVIGTGKKITLECSQTMGHDKMYWYQQDPGMELHLIHYSYGVNSTEKGDLSSESTVSRIRTEHFPLTLESARPSHTSQYLCASSGIQGEYSPLHFGNGTRLTVT.

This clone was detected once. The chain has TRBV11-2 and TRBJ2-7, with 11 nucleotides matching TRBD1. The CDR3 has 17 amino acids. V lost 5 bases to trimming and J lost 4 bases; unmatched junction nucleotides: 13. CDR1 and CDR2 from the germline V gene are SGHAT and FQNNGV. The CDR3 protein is CASSPDWLGQGAYEQYF. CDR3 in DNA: TGTGCCAGCAGCCCGGATTGGTTAGGACAGGGGGCTTACGAGCAGTACTTC.

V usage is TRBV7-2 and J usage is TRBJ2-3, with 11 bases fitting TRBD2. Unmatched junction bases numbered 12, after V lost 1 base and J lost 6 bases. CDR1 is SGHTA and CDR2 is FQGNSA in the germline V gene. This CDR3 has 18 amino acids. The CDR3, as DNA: TGTGCCAGCAGCTTAGATCTAGCGGGAGGCCCTATCGGGGATACGCAGTATTTT. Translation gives CASSLDLAGGPIGDTQYF.

The CDR3 reads CASSLSGGIRNTEAFF. The CDR3 nucleotides are TGTGCCAGCAGCCTTTCAGGGGGTATCAGGAACACTGAAGCTTTCTTT. The chain has TRBV14 and TRBJ1-1; TRBD1 matches 7 bases. The CDR3 loop spans 16 amino acids. Germline V gene lookup returns CDR1 SGHDN and CDR2 FVKESK. V lost 4 bases, J lost 1 base, and 9 bases stayed unmatched.

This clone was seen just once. In DNA form, the CDR3 reads TGTGCCAGCAGCCCGCCCCTCACTGACTATGGCTACACCTTC. Translating gives CASSPPLTDYGYTF. This chain links TRBV7-9 with TRBJ1-2; D is unresolved. The CDR3 totals 14 residues. V gave up 5 bases and J gave up 3 bases, with 13 bases separating them. Germline values: CDR1 SEHNR, CDR2 FQNEAQ (reference sequence).

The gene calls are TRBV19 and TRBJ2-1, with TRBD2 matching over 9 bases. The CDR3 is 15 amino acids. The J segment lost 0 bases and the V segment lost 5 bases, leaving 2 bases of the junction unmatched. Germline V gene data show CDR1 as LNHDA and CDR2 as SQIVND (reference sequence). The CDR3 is CASSLSGSSYNEQFF. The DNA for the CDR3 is TGTGCCAGTAGTCTTAGCGGGAGCTCCTACAATGAGCAGTTCTTC.

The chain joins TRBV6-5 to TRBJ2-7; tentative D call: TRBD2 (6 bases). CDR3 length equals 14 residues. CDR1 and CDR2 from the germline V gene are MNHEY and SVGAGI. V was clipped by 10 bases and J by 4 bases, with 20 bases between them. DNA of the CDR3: TGTGCCACCCTCCCCGGGGGAGTAGGATACGAGCAGTACTTC. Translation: CATLPGGVGYEQYF.

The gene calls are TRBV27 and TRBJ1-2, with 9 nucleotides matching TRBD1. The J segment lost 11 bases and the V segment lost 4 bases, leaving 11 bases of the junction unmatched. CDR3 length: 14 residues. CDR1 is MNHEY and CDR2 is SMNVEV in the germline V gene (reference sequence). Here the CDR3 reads CASSWGQGALGYTF. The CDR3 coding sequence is TGTGCCAGCAGTTGGGGACAGGGAGCCCTAGGGTACACCTTC.

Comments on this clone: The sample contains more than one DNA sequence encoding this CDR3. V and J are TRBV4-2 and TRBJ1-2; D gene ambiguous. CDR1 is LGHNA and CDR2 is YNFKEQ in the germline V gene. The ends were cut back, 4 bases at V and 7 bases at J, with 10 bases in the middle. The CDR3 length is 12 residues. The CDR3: CASSPPGGGYTF. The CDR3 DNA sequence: TGTGCCAGCAGCCCTCCAGGAGGTGGCTACACCTTC.

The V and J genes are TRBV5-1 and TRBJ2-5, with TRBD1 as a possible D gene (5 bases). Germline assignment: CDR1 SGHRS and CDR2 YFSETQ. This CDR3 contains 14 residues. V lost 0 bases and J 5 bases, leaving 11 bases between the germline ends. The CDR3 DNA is TGCGCCAGCAGCTTGGGCTTAGGGGTCGAGACCCAGTACTTC. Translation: CASSLGLGVETQYF.

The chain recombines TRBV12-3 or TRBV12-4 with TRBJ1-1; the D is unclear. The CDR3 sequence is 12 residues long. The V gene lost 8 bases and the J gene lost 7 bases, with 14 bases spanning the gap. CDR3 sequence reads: CASQRGPDEAFF. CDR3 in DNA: TGTGCCAGCCAACGAGGGCCCGATGAAGCTTTCTTT.

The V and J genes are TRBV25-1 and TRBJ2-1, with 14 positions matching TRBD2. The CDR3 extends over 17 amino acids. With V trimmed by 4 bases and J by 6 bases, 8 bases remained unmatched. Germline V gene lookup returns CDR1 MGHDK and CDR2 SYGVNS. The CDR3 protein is CASSAKIGLAGGNEQFF. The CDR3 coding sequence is TGTGCCAGCAGTGCTAAAATTGGACTAGCGGGAGGCAATGAGCAGTTCTTC.

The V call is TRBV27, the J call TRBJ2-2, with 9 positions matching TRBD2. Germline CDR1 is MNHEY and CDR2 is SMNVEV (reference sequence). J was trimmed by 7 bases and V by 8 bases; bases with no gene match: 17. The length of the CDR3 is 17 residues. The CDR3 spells CASSPAGGEGQVGELFF. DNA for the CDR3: TGTGCCAGCTCTCCCGCGGGGGGGGAGGGCCAGGTCGGGGAGCTGTTTTTT.

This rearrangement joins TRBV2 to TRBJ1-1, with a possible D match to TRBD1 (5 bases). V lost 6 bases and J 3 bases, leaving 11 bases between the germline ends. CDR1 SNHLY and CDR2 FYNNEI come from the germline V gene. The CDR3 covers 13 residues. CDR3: CASRPTGYTEAFF. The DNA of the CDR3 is TGTGCCAGCAGACCCACAGGTTACACTGAAGCTTTCTTT. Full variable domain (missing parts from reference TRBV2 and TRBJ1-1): EPEVTQTPSHQVTQMGQEVILRCVPISNHLYFYWYRQILGQKVEFLVSFYNNEISEKSEIFDDQFSVERPDGSNFTLKIRSTKLEDSAMYFCASRPTGYTEAFFGQGTRLTVV.

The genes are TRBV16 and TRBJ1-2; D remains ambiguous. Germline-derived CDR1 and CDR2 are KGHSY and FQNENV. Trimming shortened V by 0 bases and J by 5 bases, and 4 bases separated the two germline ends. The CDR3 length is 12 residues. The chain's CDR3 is CASSQSTYGYTF. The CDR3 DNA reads TGTGCCAGCAGCCAATCTACATATGGCTACACCTTC.

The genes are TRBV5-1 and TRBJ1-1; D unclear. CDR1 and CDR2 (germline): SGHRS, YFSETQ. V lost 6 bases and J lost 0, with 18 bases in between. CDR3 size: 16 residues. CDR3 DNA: TGCGCCAGCAAGGTCGCGTTAGCCAGAATGAACACTGAAGCTTTCTTT. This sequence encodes CASKVALARMNTEAFF.

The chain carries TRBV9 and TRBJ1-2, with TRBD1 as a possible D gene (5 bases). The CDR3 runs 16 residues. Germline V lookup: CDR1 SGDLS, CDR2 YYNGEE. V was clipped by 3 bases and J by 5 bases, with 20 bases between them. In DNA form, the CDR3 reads TGTGCCAGCAGCGCGTCCACGGGCGGGGGATGGTATGGCTACACCTTC. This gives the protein CASSASTGGGWYGYTF.